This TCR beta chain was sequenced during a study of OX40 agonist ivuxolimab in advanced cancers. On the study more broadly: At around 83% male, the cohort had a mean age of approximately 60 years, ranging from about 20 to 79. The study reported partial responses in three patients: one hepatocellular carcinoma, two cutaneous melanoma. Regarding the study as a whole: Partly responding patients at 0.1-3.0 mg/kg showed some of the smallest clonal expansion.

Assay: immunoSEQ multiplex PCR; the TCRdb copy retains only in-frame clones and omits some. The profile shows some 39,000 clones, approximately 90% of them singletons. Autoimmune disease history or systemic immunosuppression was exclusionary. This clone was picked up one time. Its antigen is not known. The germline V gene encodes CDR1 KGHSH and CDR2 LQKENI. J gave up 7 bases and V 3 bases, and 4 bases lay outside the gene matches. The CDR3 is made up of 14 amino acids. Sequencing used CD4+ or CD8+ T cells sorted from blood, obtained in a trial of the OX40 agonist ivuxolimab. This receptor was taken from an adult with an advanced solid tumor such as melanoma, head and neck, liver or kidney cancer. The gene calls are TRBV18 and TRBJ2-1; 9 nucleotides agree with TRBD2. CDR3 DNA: TGTGCCAGCTCACCGCCCGGACTAGCGAATGAGCAGTTCTTC. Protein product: CASSPPGLANEQFF.